Below, one T cell receptor (beta chain) is given with its context. This clone may be a read error of a much larger clone one base away. Other DNA variants within this sample encode the same CDR3. Residents of about two dozen US areas, aged 18 to 89 years, made up the participants. As processed by the authors: Amplification of reference gene primers provided the estimated nucleated cell counts. The assay was immunoSEQ multiplex PCR, and TCRdb's table has in-frame clones only and misses some. The V and J calls and clone size are taken from that table; D and trimming were inferred from the DNA. The sample lists approximately 210,000 clones; roughly four fifths were seen once. This specimen comes from a study of blood T cell repertoires in COVID-19. Study-wide background: Some COVID-19 samples were acute and others convalescent; all came from the United States, Italy and Spain. T cells, B-cell-depleted T cells, or PBMCs supplied cDNA or gDNA.

The specimen sequenced was PBMCs or T cells enriched from blood (not recorded which). This TCR was recovered from a middle-aged man who had recovered from COVID-19.

CDR3 residues: CASSGGTSGLTDTQYF. DNA for the CDR3: TGTGCCAGCAGCGGAGGGACTAGCGGACTCACAGATACGCAGTATTTT. The chain couples TRBV9 to TRBJ2-3; 11 bases are a match to TRBD2. Germline V gives CDR1 SGDLS, CDR2 YYNGEE. This CDR3 spans 16 amino acids. V was pared by 3 bases and J by 2 bases, with 5 bases of the junction left unmatched.